Listed here is a single TCR beta chain. Its antigen is not identified. Measured with immunoSEQ multiplex PCR; TCRdb has only the in-frame clones, and not every one. The sample carries about 66,000 clones, around nine tenths recorded once. The entry originates in a study of Tregs in tolerant kidney transplant recipients. Findings and limits, study-wide: Donor-specific Treg expansion exceeded global Treg expansion in tolerant patients, suggesting antigen drive. Biological reproducibility was not directly addressed, but technical replication error appeared minimal.

CD4+CD25+CD127- Tregs, CD4+CD25- non-Tregs, CD4 and CD8 cells were sorted. The sequences come from CD8+ T cells from blood, collected before the transplant. The sequence came from a human donor who received a combined kidney and bone marrow transplant.

For the CDR3, the DNA is TGTGCCAGCAGCTCCCTGGGGCCGACCTACGAGCAGTACTTC. It yields the protein CASSSLGPTYEQYF. J is TRBJ2-7 and V is TRBV11-2, with D possibly being TRBD1 (5 bases). From germline, CDR1 is SGHAT and CDR2 FQNNGV. This CDR3 contains 14 residues. Trimming took off 4 bases at V and 2 bases at J, with 12 bases between the two ends.